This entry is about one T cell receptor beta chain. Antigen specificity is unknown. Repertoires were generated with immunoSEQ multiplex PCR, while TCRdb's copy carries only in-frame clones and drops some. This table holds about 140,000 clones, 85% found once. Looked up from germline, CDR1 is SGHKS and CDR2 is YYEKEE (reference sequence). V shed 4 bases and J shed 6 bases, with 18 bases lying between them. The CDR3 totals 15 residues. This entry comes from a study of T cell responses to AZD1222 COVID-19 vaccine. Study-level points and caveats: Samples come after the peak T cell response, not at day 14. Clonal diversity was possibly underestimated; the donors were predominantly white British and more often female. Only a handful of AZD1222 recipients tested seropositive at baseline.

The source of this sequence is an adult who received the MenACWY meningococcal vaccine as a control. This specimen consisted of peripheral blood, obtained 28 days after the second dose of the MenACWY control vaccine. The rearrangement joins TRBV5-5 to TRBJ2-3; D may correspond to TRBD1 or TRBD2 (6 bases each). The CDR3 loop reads CASSPRWGAPDTQYF. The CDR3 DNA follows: TGTGCCAGCAGCCCGCGTTGGGGGGCGCCGGATACGCAGTATTTT.